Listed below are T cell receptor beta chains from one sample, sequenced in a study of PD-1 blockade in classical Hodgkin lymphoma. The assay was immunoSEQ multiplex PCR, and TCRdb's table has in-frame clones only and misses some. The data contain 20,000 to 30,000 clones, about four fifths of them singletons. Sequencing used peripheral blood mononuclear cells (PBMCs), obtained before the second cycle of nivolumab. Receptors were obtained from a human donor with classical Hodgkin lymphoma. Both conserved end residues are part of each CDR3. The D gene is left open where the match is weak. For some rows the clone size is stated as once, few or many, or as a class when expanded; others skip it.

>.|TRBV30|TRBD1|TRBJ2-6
TGTGCCTGGAACCCGGACAGGGTGGCGGGGGCCAACGTCCTGACTTTC
CAWNPDRVAGANVLTF
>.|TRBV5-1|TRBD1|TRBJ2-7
TGCGCCAGCAGCGGAGGGACAGGGCAGGAGCAGTACTTC
CASSGGTGQEQYF
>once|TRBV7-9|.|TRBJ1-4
TGTGCCAGCAGCTTTGGAGTCTCAACTAATGAAAAACTGTTTTTT
CASSFGVSTNEKLFF
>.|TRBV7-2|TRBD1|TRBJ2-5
TGTGCCAGCAGCTATAGCAGGGGGCGCGGGGAGACCCAGTACTTC
CASSYSRGRGETQYF
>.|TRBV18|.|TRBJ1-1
TGTGCCAGCTCACCACGGGCAGGGTCGAACACTGAAGCTTTCTTT
CASSPRAGSNTEAFF
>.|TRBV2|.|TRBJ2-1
TGTGCCAGCAGGCGCGGTTTTGGGCAGGGAAGTTACAATGAGCAGTTCTTC
CASRRGFGQGSYNEQFF
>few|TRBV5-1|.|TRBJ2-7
TGCGCCAGCAGATATGCAGAGGGTAACGAGCAGTACTTC
CASRYAEGNEQYF
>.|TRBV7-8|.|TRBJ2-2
TGTGCCCTAGGGATCACCGGGGAGCTGTTTTTT
CALGITGELFF
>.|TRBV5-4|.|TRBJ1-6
TGTGCCAGCAGCTTAACGTTTCAGGGGCTAAGCGCCTATAATTCACCCCTCCACTTT
CASSLTFQGLSAYNSPLHF
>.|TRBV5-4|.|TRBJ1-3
TGTGCCAGCAGCGTAACAGGTTCAGGAAACACCATATATTTT
CASSVTGSGNTIYF
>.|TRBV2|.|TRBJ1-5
TGTGCCAGCAGTGAAGAGGGAAGCGGTCAGCCCCAGCATTTT
CASSEEGSGQPQHF
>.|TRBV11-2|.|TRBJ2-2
TGTGCCAGCAGCTTAGTTCTTGGGTCCGACACCGGGGAGCTGTTTTTT
CASSLVLGSDTGELFF
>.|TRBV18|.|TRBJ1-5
TGTGCCAGCTCCCACGCCCATCGAGGGACGCGCGATCAGCCCCAGCATTTT
CASSHAHRGTRDQPQHF
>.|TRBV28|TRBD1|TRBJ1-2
TGTGCCAGCAGTTTGACAGGGGAAAGGAACTATGGCTACACCTTC
CASSLTGERNYGYTF
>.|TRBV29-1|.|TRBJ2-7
TGCAGCGTCGGGGACCCAGCCTACGAGCAGTACTTC
CSVGDPAYEQYF
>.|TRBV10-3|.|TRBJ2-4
TGTGCCATCAGTGAGTCGAGGGACGCCAAAAACATTCAGTACTTC
CAISESRDAKNIQYF
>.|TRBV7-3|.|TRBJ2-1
TGTGCCAGCAGCTTAACGTCTAGTCGTGAGCAGTTCTTC
CASSLTSSREQFF
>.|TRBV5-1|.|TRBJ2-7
TGCGCCAGCAGCTCGTCTACTTACGAGCAGTACTTC
CASSSSTYEQYF
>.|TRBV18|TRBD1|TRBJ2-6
TGTGCCAGCTCCCTTAGACAGGGCTCCGGAAGGGCCAACGTCCTGACTTTC
CASSLRQGSGRANVLTF
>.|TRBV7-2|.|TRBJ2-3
TGTGCCAGCAGCCGAGTGGATACGCAGTATTTT
CASSRVDTQYF
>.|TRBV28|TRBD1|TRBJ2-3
TGTGCCAGCAGTCCGGGACAGGGGGCAGGCACAGATACGCAGTATTTT
CASSPGQGAGTDTQYF
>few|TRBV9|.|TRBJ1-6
TGTGCCAGCAGCGTAAAGGTGGCGGGTTCACCCCTCCACTTT
CASSVKVAGSPLHF
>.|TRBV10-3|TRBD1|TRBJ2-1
TGTGCCACCCTGGGACAGGGGGCGATCAATGAGCAGTTCTTC
CATLGQGAINEQFF
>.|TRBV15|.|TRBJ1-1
TGTGCCACCAGCAGAGATCGGGGACGGTACACTGAAGCTTTCTTT
CATSRDRGRYTEAFF
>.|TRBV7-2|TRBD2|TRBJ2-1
TGTGCCAGCAGCTTGGAACTAGCGAACAATGAGCAGTTCTTC
CASSLELANNEQFF
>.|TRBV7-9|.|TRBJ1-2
TGTGCCAGCAGCTTAGGGGCAGACTATGGCTACACCTTC
CASSLGADYGYTF
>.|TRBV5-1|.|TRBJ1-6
TGCGCCAGCAGCTTCCTTATAGCCCTCCCCGGGACACTTCATAGATCACCCCTCCACTTT
CASSFLIALPGTLHRSPLHF
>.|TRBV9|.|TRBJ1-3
TGTGCCAGCAGCTCCCACGGTTCTGGAAACACCATATATTTT
CASSSHGSGNTIYF
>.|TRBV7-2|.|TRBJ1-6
TGTGCCAGCAGCTTTACTGAGGTTGATAATTCACCCCTCCACTTT
CASSFTEVDNSPLHF
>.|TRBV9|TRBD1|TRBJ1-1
TGTGCCAGCAGCGTAGTCGGACAGGGCTTCGCTGAAGCTTTCTTT
CASSVVGQGFAEAFF
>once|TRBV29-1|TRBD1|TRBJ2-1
TGCAACGTTGCGGACAGGTTCTTCGGTGAGCAGTTCTTC
CNVADRFFGEQFF
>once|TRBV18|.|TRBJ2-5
TGTGCCAGCTCACCGACAGGTTTAGAGACCCAGTACTTC
CASSPTGLETQYF
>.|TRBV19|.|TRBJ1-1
TGTGCCAGTAGCATTGGCGGGCACACTGAAGCTTTCTTT
CASSIGGHTEAFF
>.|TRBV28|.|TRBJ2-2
TGTGCCAGCACCTCGGGGGTCGGCGGGGAGCTGTTTTTT
CASTSGVGGELFF
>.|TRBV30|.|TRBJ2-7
TGTGCCTGGTATGCCACAGGGTACGAGCAGTACTTC
CAWYATGYEQYF
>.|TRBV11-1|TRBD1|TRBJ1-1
TGTGCCAGCAGATTCACCCGGGACAGTGGGGGGAACACTGAAGCTTTCTTT
CASRFTRDSGGNTEAFF
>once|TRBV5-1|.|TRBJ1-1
TGCGCCAGCAGCTCGGCGCTCCCCCGGATAGGACCAAAAGTGTCTACTGAAGCTTTCTTT
CASSSALPRIGPKVSTEAFF
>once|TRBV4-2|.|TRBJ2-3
TGTGCCAGCAACACCGGGGTTAGCACAGATACGCAGTATTTT
CASNTGVSTDTQYF
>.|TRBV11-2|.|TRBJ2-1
TGTGCCAGCAGCTTAGGGGGGACACATATTTACAATGAGCAGTTCTTC
CASSLGGTHIYNEQFF
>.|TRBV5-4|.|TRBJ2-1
TGTGCCAGCAGCTCTCCGAGAAGCTCCTACAATGAGCAGTTCTTC
CASSSPRSSYNEQFF
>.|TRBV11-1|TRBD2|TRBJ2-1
TGTGCCAGCAGCTTAGAATCCGTAGCGGGCAATGAGCAGTTCTTC
CASSLESVAGNEQFF
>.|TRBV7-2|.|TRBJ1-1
TGTGCCAGCAGCCCCCCCCGAAAGGCTTTCTTT
CASSPPRKAFF
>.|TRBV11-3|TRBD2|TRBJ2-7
TGTGCCAGCAGCTTAGTTGCGGGGGGGCTCGAGCAGTACTTC
CASSLVAGGLEQYF
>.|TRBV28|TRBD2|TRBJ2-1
TGTGCCAGCAGTTTAGGGACTAGCTCCTACAATGAGCAGTTCTTC
CASSLGTSSYNEQFF
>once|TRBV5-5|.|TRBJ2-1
TGTGCCAGCAGCTTTCTGAACAATGAGCAGTTCTTC
CASSFLNNEQFF
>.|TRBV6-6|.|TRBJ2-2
TGTGCCAGCAGTCCCCGAGGGACCGGGGAGCTGTTTTTT
CASSPRGTGELFF
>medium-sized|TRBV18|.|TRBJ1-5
TGTGCCAGCTCACAAGAAACAGGGACAAGCAATCAGCCCCAGCATTTT
CASSQETGTSNQPQHF
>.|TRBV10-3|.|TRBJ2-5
TGTGCCATCAGTAGAGTGGGGGGGCCCCAAGAGACCCAGTACTTC
CAISRVGGPQETQYF
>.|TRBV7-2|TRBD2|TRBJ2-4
TGTGCCAGCAGCTTACTCCGGACTAGCGGGAACATTCAGTACTTC
CASSLLRTSGNIQYF
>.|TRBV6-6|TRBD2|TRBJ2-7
TGTGCCAGCAGTTCGCCTAGCGGGGGGTCCTACGAGCAGTACTTC
CASSSPSGGSYEQYF
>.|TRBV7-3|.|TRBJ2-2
TGTGCCAGCAGCTTAGGGACACAGTCCGGGGAGCTGTTTTTT
CASSLGTQSGELFF
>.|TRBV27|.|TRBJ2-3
TGTGCCAGCAGTTTATCCCCGACCTTCACTAGCACAGATACGCAGTATTTT
CASSLSPTFTSTDTQYF
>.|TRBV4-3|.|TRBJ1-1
TGCGCCAGCAGCCAAGATGGTAAGAGTGAAGCTTTCTTT
CASSQDGKSEAFF
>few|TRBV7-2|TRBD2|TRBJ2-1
TGTGCCAGCAGCGCCCGCCCTAGACTAGCGAGCGGTAATGAGCAGTTCTTC
CASSARPRLASGNEQFF